Sequencing of this T cell receptor beta chain was carried out in a study of shared clonotypes between healthy human individuals. Repertoires were generated with immunoSEQ multiplex PCR, while TCRdb's copy carries only in-frame clones and drops some. The sample has approximately 2.1 million clones, over 90% seen once. Germline CDR1 reads MNHNS; CDR2 reads SASEGT. The CDR3 contains 13 residues. The sequence was obtained from a man between 18 and 29 years old in good health. Some clones in this sample may be carry-over from other donors' samples. The V call is TRBV6-1, the J call TRBJ2-3; D is possibly TRBD1 (5 bases). Material for sequencing was naive CD4+ T cells from PBMCs. The subset is: CD45RA+ positively selected. CDR3 amino acids: CVSRAPSTDTQYF. The CDR3 bases are TGTGTAAGCAGGGCCCCTAGCACAGATACGCAGTATTTT.